This TCR beta chain was sequenced for a study of beta chain features in type 1 diabetes. Findings and limits, study-wide: Fewer insertions but more deletions were seen at VDJ junctions in type 1 diabetes patients.

V shed 4 bases and J shed 3 bases, with 6 bases lying between them. Germline assignment: CDR1 SGDLS and CDR2 YYNGEE. This CDR3 is built from 12 residues. This clone was observed a handful of times. No antigen is known for it. Other DNA sequences in this sample translate to the same CDR3. Expressed TCRB transcripts were sequenced after all isolated RNA was converted to cDNA. The method was immunoSEQ multiplex PCR; TCRdb's version includes in-frame clones alone and lacks a portion of them. The sample consists of about 150,000 clones, 11% of them appearing once. The chain is built from TRBV9 and TRBJ2-3; D is possibly TRBD1 (5 bases). The clonotype was recovered from a man younger than 30 in good health. The sample was central memory CD4+ T cells from blood. CDR3 protein: CASSPGTDTQYF. For the CDR3, the DNA is TGTGCCAGCAGCCCAGGGACAGATACGCAGTATTTT.